Listed here is a single T cell receptor (beta chain). The sample belongs to a study of cytomegalovirus exposure and HLA in healthy donors. Vbeta (60) and Jbeta (13) primers were used in the PCR. The table came from immunoSEQ multiplex PCR; TCRdb's copy has only in-frame clones and leaves some out. The data contain 150,000 to 200,000 clones, approximately 80% of them seen just once; the ten biggest clones take up 1.5% to 2%. The length of the CDR3 is 15 residues. The V end was cut by 6 bases, the J end by 9 bases, with 18 bases between. Per the germline V gene, CDR1 is MNHEY and CDR2 is SVGAGI. The receptor comes from a woman under 30 in good health and CMV-seronegative. The chain recombines TRBV6-5 with TRBJ1-6; tentatively, D is TRBD1 (5 bases). Material: PBMCs. CDR3 DNA sequence: TGTGCCAGCAGCCCCATCGTAACTCAGGGTTCACCCCTCCACTTT. This gives the protein CASSPIVTQGSPLHF.